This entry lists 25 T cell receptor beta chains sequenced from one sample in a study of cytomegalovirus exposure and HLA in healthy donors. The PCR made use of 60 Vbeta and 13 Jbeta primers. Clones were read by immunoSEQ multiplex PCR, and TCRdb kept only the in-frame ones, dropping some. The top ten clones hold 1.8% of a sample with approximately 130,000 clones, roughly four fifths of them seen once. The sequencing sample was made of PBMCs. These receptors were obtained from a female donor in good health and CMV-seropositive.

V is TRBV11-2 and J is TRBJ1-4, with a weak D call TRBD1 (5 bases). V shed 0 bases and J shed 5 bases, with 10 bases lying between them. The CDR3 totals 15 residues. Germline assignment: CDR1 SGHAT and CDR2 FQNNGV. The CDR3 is CASSLEVQGNEKLFF. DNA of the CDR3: TGTGCCAGCAGCTTAGAGGTCCAGGGAAATGAAAAACTGTTTTTT.

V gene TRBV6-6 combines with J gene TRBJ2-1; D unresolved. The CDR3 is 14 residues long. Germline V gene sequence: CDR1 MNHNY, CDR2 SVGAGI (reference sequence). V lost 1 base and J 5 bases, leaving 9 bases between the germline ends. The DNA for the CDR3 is TGTGCCAGCAGTTACTGGGCAGGAAACAATGAGCAGTTCTTC. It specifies CASSYWAGNNEQFF.

For the CDR3, the DNA is TGTGCCAGCACTGAGTCCTACGAGCAGTACTTC. Its translation: CASTESYEQYF. This sequence joins TRBV7-9 and TRBJ2-7; no definite D call. V was shortened by 7 bases and J by 1 base, with 5 bases between the two germline ends. The CDR3 is made up of 11 amino acids. Per the germline V gene, CDR1 is SEHNR and CDR2 is FQNEAQ (reference sequence).

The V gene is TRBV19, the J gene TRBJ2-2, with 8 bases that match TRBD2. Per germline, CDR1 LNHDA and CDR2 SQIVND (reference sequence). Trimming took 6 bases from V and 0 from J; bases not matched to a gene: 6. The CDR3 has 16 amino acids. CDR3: CASSGRGGANTGELFF. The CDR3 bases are TGTGCCAGTAGCGGACGGGGGGGCGCGAACACCGGGGAGCTGTTTTTT. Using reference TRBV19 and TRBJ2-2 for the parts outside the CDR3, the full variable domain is DGGITQSPKYLFRKEGQNVTLSCEQNLNHDAMYWYRQDPGQGLRLIYYSQIVNDFQKGDIAEGYSVSREKKESFPLTVTSAQKNPTAFYLCASSGRGGANTGELFFGEGSRLTVL.

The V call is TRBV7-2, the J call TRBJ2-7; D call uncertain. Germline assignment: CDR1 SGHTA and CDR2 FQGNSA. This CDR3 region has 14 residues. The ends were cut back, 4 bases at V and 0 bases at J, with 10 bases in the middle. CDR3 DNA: TGTGCCAGCAGCTCAAACAAGTTCTCCTACGAGCAGTACTTC. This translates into CASSSNKFSYEQYF.

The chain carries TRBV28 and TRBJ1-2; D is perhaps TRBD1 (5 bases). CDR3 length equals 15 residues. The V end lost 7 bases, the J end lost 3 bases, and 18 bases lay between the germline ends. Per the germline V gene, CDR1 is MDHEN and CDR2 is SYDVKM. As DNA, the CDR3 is TGTGCCAGCACCCTCGCAGGGATCGGGTACTATGGCTACACCTTC. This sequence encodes CASTLAGIGYYGYTF.

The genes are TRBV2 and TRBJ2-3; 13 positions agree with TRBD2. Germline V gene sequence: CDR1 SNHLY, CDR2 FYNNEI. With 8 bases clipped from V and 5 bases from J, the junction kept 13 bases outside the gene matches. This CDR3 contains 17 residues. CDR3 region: CASRKGLAGPFRDTQYF. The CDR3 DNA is TGTGCCAGCCGGAAGGGACTAGCGGGACCATTCAGAGATACGCAGTATTTT.

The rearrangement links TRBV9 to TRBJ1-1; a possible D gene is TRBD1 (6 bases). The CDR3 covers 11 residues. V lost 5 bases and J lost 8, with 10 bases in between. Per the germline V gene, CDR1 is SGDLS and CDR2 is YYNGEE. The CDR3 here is CASSTTGEAFF. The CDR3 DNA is TGTGCCAGCAGTACAACAGGGGAAGCTTTCTTT.

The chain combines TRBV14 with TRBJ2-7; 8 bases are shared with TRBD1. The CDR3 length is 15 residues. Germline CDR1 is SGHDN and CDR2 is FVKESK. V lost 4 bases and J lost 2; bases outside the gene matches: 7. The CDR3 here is CASSPAGTGPYEQYF. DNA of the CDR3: TGTGCCAGCAGCCCAGCCGGGACAGGACCCTACGAGCAGTACTTC.

The CDR3 DNA reads TGTGCCAGCAGCGTAGCGGGATCCCAAGAGACCCAGTACTTC. It specifies CASSVAGSQETQYF. V usage is TRBV9 and J usage is TRBJ2-5; D is perhaps TRBD2 (5 bases). The CDR3 loop spans 14 amino acids. CDR1 is SGDLS, CDR2 YYNGEE, per germline. V was clipped by 0 bases and J by 1 base, with 7 bases between them.

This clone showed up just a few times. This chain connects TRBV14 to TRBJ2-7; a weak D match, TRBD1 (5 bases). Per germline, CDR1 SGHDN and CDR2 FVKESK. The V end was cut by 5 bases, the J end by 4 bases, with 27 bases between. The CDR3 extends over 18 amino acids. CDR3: CASSSTDRLGSRVYEQYF. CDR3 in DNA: TGTGCCAGCAGCTCAACTGACAGATTGGGCTCTCGGGTTTACGAGCAGTACTTC.

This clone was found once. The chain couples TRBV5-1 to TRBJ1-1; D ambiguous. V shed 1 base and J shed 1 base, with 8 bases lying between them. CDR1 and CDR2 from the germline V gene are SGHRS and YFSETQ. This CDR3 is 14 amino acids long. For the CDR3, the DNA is TGCGCCAGCAGCTTGTCGGTTCCGAACACTGAAGCTTTCTTT. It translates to CASSLSVPNTEAFF.

The CDR3 bases are TGTGCCAGCAGTCCAGGTGAAAAACTGTTTTTT. This sequence encodes CASSPGEKLFF. This chain joins TRBV7-2 and TRBJ1-4; D not resolved. Germline CDR1 is SGHTA and CDR2 is FQGNSA. The CDR3 is 11 amino acids. Deletions cut 6 bases from V and 7 bases from J, with 6 bases between.

Here the CDR3 DNA reads TGTGCCAGCAGCATGGGACTAGCGAATACGCAGTATTTT. It encodes CASSMGLANTQYF. The chain couples TRBV7-6 to TRBJ2-3, with 10 bases identical to TRBD2. This CDR3 has 13 amino acids. Germline V gene lookup returns CDR1 SGHVS and CDR2 FNYEAQ. V lost 5 bases to trimming and J lost 7 bases; unmatched junction nucleotides: 3.

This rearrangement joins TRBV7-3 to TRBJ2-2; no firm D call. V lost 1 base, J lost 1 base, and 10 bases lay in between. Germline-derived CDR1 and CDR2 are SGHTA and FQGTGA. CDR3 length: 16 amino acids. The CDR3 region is CASSLNSVQNTGELFF. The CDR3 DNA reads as TGTGCCAGCAGCTTAAATTCGGTGCAGAACACCGGGGAGCTGTTTTTT.

The CDR3 here is CASSWTSGGRWYQETQYF. As DNA, the CDR3 is TGTGCCAGCAGTTGGACTAGCGGGGGCCGTTGGTACCAAGAGACCCAGTACTTC. This chain joins TRBV28 and TRBJ2-5, with 13 bases fitting TRBD2. V was clipped by 4 bases and J by 0 bases; unmatched bases: 8. This CDR3 contains 18 residues. Germline values: CDR1 MDHEN, CDR2 SYDVKM. The full variable domain, in which reference TRBV28 and TRBJ2-5 provide the parts outside the CDR3, is DVKVTQSSRYLVKRTGEKVFLECVQDMDHENMFWYRQDPGLGLRLIYFSYDVKMKEKGDIPEGYSVSREKKERFSLILESASTNQTSMYLCASSWTSGGRWYQETQYFGPGTRLLVL.

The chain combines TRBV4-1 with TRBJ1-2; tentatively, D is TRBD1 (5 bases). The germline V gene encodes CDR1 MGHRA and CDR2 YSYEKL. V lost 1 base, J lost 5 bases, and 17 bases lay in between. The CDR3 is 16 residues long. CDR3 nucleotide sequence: TGCGCCAGCAGCCAAGTTCTACAGGCCGAGCGATATGGCTACACCTTC. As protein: CASSQVLQAERYGYTF.

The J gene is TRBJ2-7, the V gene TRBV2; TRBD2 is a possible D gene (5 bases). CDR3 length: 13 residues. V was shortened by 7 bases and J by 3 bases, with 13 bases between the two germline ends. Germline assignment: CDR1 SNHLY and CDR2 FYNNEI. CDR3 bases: TGTGCCAGCACCCTGGACGGAGGCTACGAGCAGTACTTC. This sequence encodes CASTLDGGYEQYF.

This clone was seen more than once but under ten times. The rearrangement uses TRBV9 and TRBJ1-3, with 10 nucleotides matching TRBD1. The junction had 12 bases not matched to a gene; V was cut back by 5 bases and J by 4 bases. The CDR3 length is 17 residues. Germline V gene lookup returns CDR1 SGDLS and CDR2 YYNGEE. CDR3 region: CASRPPPDRGKGNTIYF. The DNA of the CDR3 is TGTGCCAGCAGGCCCCCCCCGGACAGGGGGAAAGGAAACACCATATATTTT.

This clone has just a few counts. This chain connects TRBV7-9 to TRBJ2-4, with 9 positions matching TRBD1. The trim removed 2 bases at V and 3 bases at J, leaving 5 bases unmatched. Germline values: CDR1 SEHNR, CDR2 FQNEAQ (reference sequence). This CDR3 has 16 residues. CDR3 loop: CASSLTRQGGKNIQYF. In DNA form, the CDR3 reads TGTGCCAGCAGCTTAACCCGACAGGGGGGCAAAAACATTCAGTACTTC.

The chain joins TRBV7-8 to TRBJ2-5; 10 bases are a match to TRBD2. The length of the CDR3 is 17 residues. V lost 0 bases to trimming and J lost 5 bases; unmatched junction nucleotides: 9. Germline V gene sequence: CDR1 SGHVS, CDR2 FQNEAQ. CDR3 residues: CASSLAGLAQYWETQYF. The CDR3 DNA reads TGTGCCAGCAGCTTAGCGGGACTAGCGCAATATTGGGAGACCCAGTACTTC.

The DNA for the CDR3 is TGCGCCAGCTCTGAGGGACAGGGAAACTATGGCTACACCTTC. Protein sequence: CASSEGQGNYGYTF. The chain joins TRBV10-2 to TRBJ1-2, with 9 bases fitting TRBD1. After removal of 8 bases from V and 2 bases from J, the junction contained 6 bases not matched to a gene. The germline gives CDR1 WSHSY, CDR2 SAAADI. The CDR3 sequence is 14 residues long.

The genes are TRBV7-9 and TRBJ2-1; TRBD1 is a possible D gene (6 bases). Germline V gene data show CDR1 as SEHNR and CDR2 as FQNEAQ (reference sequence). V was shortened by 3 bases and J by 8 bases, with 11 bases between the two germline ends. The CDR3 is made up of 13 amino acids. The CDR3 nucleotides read TGTGCCAGCAGCTTCGACAGGTTCGATGAGCAGTTCTTC. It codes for CASSFDRFDEQFF.

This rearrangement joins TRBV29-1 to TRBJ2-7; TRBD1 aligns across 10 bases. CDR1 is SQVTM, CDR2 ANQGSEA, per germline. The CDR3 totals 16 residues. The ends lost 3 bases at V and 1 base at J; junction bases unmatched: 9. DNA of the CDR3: TGCAGCGTTGAGGGACTTTGGACAGGGGGTTCCTACGAGCAGTACTTC. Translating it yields CSVEGLWTGGSYEQYF.

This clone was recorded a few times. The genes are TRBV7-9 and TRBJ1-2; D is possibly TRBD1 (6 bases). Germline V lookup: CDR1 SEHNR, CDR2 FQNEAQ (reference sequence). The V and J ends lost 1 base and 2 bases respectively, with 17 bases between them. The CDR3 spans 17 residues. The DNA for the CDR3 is TGTGCCAGCAGCTTAGGCGGGGGCCACCAACAAAACTATGGCTACACCTTC. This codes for CASSLGGGHQQNYGYTF.